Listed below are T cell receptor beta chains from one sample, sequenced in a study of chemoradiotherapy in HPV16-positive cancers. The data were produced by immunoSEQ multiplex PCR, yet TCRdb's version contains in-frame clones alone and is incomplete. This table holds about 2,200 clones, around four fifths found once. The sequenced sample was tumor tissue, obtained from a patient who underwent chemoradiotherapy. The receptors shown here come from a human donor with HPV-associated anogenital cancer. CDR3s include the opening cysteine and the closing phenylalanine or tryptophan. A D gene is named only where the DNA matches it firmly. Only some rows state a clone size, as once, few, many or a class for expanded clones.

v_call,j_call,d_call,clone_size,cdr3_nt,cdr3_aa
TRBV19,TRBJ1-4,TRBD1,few,TGTGCCAGTAATAAGGGGACAGGGATGAATGAAAAACTGTTTTTT,CASNKGTGMNEKLFF
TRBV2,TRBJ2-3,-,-,TGTGCCAGCAGTGAAACCCGTTCCACAGATACGCAGTATTTT,CASSETRSTDTQYF
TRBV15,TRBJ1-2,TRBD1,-,TGTGCCACCAGCAGAGGGACAGGCACGGTCTATGGCTACACCTTC,CATSRGTGTVYGYTF
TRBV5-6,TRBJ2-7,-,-,TGTGCCAGCAGCTTGGGCTACGAGCAGTACTTC,CASSLGYEQYF
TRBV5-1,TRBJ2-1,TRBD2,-,TGCGCCAGCAGCCCGACCGTCCTGGCTAGCGGGAGTCGCGATGAGCAGTTCTTC,CASSPTVLASGSRDEQFF
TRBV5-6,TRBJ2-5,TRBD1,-,TGTGCCAGCAGCCCACAGGGGATGGTGCCCCAGTACTTC,CASSPQGMVPQYF
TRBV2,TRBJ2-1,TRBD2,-,TGTGCCAGCAGCACGGGACTAGCGGGGGTAGGGAATGAGCAGTTCTTC,CASSTGLAGVGNEQFF
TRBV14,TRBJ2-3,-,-,TGTGCCAGCAGCCACAAAGATACGCAGTATTTT,CASSHKDTQYF
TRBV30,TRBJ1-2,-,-,TGTGCCTGGAAAGGCACCGCGCGCCTGGGATATGGCTACACCTTC,CAWKGTARLGYGYTF
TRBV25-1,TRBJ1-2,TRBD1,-,TGTGCCAGCAGATGGACAGGGGATAATGGCTACACCTTC,CASRWTGDNGYTF
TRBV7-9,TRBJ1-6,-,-,TGTGCCAGCAATAGATACCAATCCCCAGGGTCCTATAATTCACCCCTCCACTTT,CASNRYQSPGSYNSPLHF
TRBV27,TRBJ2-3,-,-,TGTGCCAGCAGTCCGGACCAGACAGATACGCAGTATTTT,CASSPDQTDTQYF
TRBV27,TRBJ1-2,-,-,TGTGCCAGCAGTCACACAGGGAACTATGGCTACACCTTC,CASSHTGNYGYTF